This section outlines one T cell receptor beta chain sequence together with its context. The CDR3 has 15 amino acids. Trimming shortened V by 0 bases and J by 3 bases, and 8 bases separated the two germline ends. The germline gives CDR1 MNHEY, CDR2 SVGAGI. This sample was taken from a study of patients and donors after allogeneic stem cell transplantation. Via MiXCR, TCRdb re-called the RT-PCR reads, giving one row per CDR3 protein. Of approximately 250,000 distinct CDR3 sequences listed, around an eighth are singletons. Sequenced sample: blood, either unsorted or a sorted T cell fraction (not recorded which). This chain connects TRBV6-5 to TRBJ1-4; D not resolved. The clonotype comes from a human donor who was either an allogeneic HSCT recipient or a stem cell or donor lymphocyte infusion donor (not recorded which). It is not recorded whose cells these are; they may come from a transplant donor. In DNA form, the CDR3 reads TGTGCCAGCAGTTACTCGACGGGGTCTAATGAAAAACTGTTTTTT. Its translation is CASSYSTGSNEKLFF.